Presented here are 23 T cell receptor beta chains from one specimen sequenced in a study of cytomegalovirus exposure and HLA in healthy donors. 60 Vbeta and 13 Jbeta primers were used in PCR. The table came from immunoSEQ multiplex PCR; TCRdb's copy has only in-frame clones and leaves some out. The sample has around 150,000 clones, 66% seen once; the top ten hold about 1.5%. The specimen was PBMCs. The receptors were gathered from a human donor in good health.

The chain combines TRBV7-9 with TRBJ2-5; no clear D. Germline V gene lookup returns CDR1 SEHNR and CDR2 FQNEAQ (reference sequence). V lost 5 bases and J lost 4, with 14 bases in between. The length of the CDR3 is 14 residues. The CDR3 DNA reads TGTGCCAGCAGCCTCCTCATTTCGCGAGAGACCCAGTACTTC. The encoded protein is CASSLLISRETQYF.

The chain employs TRBV5-4 and TRBJ2-3; 7 bases map to TRBD2. The CDR3 is 15 residues long. The J segment lost 5 bases and the V segment lost 6 bases, leaving 12 bases of the junction unmatched. Germline V gene sequence: CDR1 SGHNT, CDR2 YYREEE (reference sequence). CDR3 in amino acids: CASTLRSGAGDTQYF. In nucleotides, the CDR3 is TGTGCCAGCACCCTTAGGAGCGGGGCAGGAGATACGCAGTATTTT.

The genes are TRBV5-4 and TRBJ2-1, with 7 nucleotides matching TRBD1. The CDR3 has 14 amino acids. The V gene end was trimmed by 3 bases and the J gene end by 1 base; junction bases not matched to a gene: 1. CDR1 and CDR2 (germline): SGHNT, YYREEE (reference sequence). CDR3 sequence: CASSSRGSYNEQFF. The CDR3 DNA reads TGTGCCAGCAGCTCCAGGGGGTCCTACAATGAGCAGTTCTTC.

The chain recombines TRBV29-1 with TRBJ2-7; the D is unclear. The length of the CDR3 is 13 residues. Germline-derived CDR1 and CDR2 are SQVTM and ANQGSEA. Between the trimmed V and J ends, which lost 4 bases and 3 bases, there was a span of 13 bases. CDR3 amino acids: CSVVGLANYEQYF. In nucleotides, the CDR3 is TGCAGCGTTGTTGGCCTCGCAAACTACGAGCAGTACTTC.

The chain is built from TRBV10-3 and TRBJ2-1; perhaps TRBD2 as D (5 bases). V was cut by 2 bases and J by 2 bases, with 22 bases left in between. Per the germline V gene, CDR1 is ENHRY and CDR2 is SYGVKD. The CDR3 totals 19 residues. The CDR3, as DNA: TGTGCCATCAGTGAGGTGGGCAGACCCCTCCGGGAACCCTACAATGAGCAGTTCTTC. Translated, it gives CAISEVGRPLREPYNEQFF.

The chain couples TRBV5-6 to TRBJ2-3; 7 bases fit TRBD1. V dropped 4 bases and J dropped 3; count of bases not matched to a gene: 11. The germline V gene encodes CDR1 SGHDT and CDR2 YYEEEE. This CDR3 region has 16 residues. This CDR3 reads CASSETGDIGTDTQYF. The CDR3, as DNA: TGTGCCAGCAGCGAAACAGGGGATATAGGGACAGATACGCAGTATTTT.

This chain links TRBV7-7 with TRBJ2-5; the D is unclear. CDR3 length: 15 amino acids. From germline, CDR1 is SSHAT and CDR2 FNYEAQ (reference sequence). Trimming cost V 2 bases and J 4 bases, with 14 bases left between them. This CDR3 reads CASSLFTGTGETQYF. In DNA, the CDR3 is TGTGCCAGCAGCTTATTCACCGGTACGGGAGAGACCCAGTACTTC.

The chain uses TRBV6-1 and TRBJ2-5; 11 bases are a match to TRBD2. Germline loops: CDR1 MNHNS, CDR2 SASEGT. The CDR3 sequence is 14 residues long. V lost 6 bases to trimming and J lost 11 bases; unmatched junction nucleotides: 11. CDR3 sequence reads: CASSTGSGRGEQYF. The CDR3 DNA follows: TGTGCCAGCAGCACGGGTAGCGGGAGGGGGGAGCAGTACTTC.

This chain joins TRBV28 and TRBJ1-3; 8 positions agree with TRBD1. Trimming cost V 3 bases and J 5 bases; bases outside gene matches: 6. Germline CDR1 reads MDHEN; CDR2 reads SYDVKM. The length of the CDR3 is 15 residues. CDR3 coding DNA: TGTGCCAGCAGTTTGCGGGGACAGGTCCGAAACACCATATATTTT. Amino acids: CASSLRGQVRNTIYF.

The chain combines TRBV7-2 with TRBJ2-3; TRBD1 matches 8 bases. Unmatched junction bases numbered 4, after V lost 1 base and J lost 4 bases. This CDR3 is built from 15 residues. Germline values: CDR1 SGHTA, CDR2 FQGNSA. The CDR3 reads CASSLVGTGSDTQYF. The CDR3 bases are TGTGCCAGCAGCTTAGTCGGGACAGGATCAGATACGCAGTATTTT. The full variable domain, in which reference TRBV7-2 and TRBJ2-3 provide the parts outside the CDR3, is GAGVSQSPSNKVTEKGKDVELRCDPISGHTALYWYRQSLGQGLEFLIYFQGNSAPDKSGLPSDRFSAERTGGSVSTLTIQRTQQEDSAVYLCASSLVGTGSDTQYFGPGTRLTVL.

The chain combines TRBV7-2 with TRBJ2-2; the match to TRBD1 covers 11 bases. The CDR3 runs 14 residues. Per the germline V gene, CDR1 is SGHTA and CDR2 is FQGNSA. V shed 5 bases and J 7 bases; nucleotides not matched to a gene: 3. DNA of the CDR3: TGTGCCAGCAGCCTGGGACAGGGGGACGGGGAGCTGTTTTTT. This gives the protein CASSLGQGDGELFF.

J is TRBJ1-3 and V is TRBV28, with 7 nucleotides matching TRBD1. The V gene's germline CDR1 is MDHEN and CDR2 SYDVKM. The ends lost 11 bases at V and 1 base at J; junction bases unmatched: 11. The CDR3 consists of 15 residues. The CDR3 DNA sequence: TGTGCCGCGGCCGACTTGACAGGGTCTGGAAACACCATATATTTT. This codes for CAAADLTGSGNTIYF. The variable domain in full, with the rest retrieved from reference TRBV28 and TRBJ1-3, is DVKVTQSSRYLVKRTGEKVFLECVQDMDHENMFWYRQDPGLGLRLIYFSYDVKMKEKGDIPEGYSVSREKKERFSLILESASTNQTSMYLCAAADLTGSGNTIYFGEGSWLTVV.

The chain employs TRBV25-1 and TRBJ2-3, with 9 bases aligning to TRBD2. Germline CDR1 and CDR2: MGHDK and SYGVNS. V lost 8 bases and J lost 10; bases outside the gene matches: 13. The CDR3 contains 14 residues. For the CDR3, the DNA is TGTGCCAGCCGTCCAGGAAATAGCGGGAGTTCGCAGTATTTT. This encodes CASRPGNSGSSQYF.

In its sample, this clone was seen a few times. V is TRBV5-1 and J is TRBJ2-5; D may be TRBD1 (5 bases). CDR1 SGHRS and CDR2 YFSETQ come from the germline V gene. V lost 5 bases to trimming and J lost 4 bases, with 12 bases between them. The CDR3 sequence is 13 residues long. The CDR3, as DNA: TGCGCCAGCAGAAAGGACATGTTAGAGACCCAGTACTTC. This gives the protein CASRKDMLETQYF.

The chain has TRBV23-1 and TRBJ2-7, with D possibly TRBD1 on 6 matching bases. TRBV23-1 is known as an ORF, though its function is uncertain. Trimming pared 6 bases from V and 6 bases from J, leaving 15 bases between. The CDR3 totals 13 residues. CDR3 residues: CASRPRGQGEQYF. Here the CDR3 DNA reads TGCGCCAGCAGACCCCGGGGACAAGGCGAGCAGTACTTC.

This chain connects TRBV5-1 to TRBJ2-7, with TRBD2 matching over 10 bases. With 3 bases clipped from V and 3 bases from J, the junction kept 3 bases outside the gene matches. The germline gives CDR1 SGHRS, CDR2 YFSETQ. This CDR3 region has 14 residues. The CDR3 bases are TGCGCCAGCAGCTCCGCTAGCGGGAGCTACGAGCAGTACTTC. Residues: CASSSASGSYEQYF.

The chain has TRBV15 and TRBJ2-7; 11 nucleotides line up with TRBD1. Germline V gene sequence: CDR1 LNHNV, CDR2 YYDKDF (reference sequence). CDR3 length equals 15 residues. V lost 2 bases and J lost 5; bases outside the gene matches: 5. In nucleotides, the CDR3 is TGTGCCACCAGCAGAAGGTCGGGACAGGGGGACGAGCAGTACTTC. Translation gives CATSRRSGQGDEQYF. The whole variable domain, remainder taken from reference TRBV15 and TRBJ2-7, is DAMVIQNPRYQVTQFGKPVTLSCSQTLNHNVMYWYQQKSSQAPKLLFHYYDKDFNNEADTPDNFQSRRPNTSFCFLDIRSPGLGDTAMYLCATSRRSGQGDEQYFGPGTRLTVT.

The chain combines TRBV13 with TRBJ2-7; 10 bases match TRBD2. This CDR3 contains 15 residues. Germline CDR1 is PRHDT and CDR2 is FYEKMQ (reference sequence). The J segment lost 7 bases and the V segment lost 5 bases, leaving 11 bases of the junction unmatched. The CDR3 is CASSPRTSGTWEQYF. The DNA for the CDR3 is TGTGCCAGCAGCCCTAGGACTAGCGGCACATGGGAGCAGTACTTC.

The CDR3 sequence is CASSSRGRYNEKLFF. The CDR3 bases are TGTGCCAGCAGCTCTAGGGGGCGATATAATGAAAAACTGTTTTTT. V gene TRBV11-3 combines with J gene TRBJ1-4; 7 nucleotides agree with TRBD1. Germline values: CDR1 SGHNT, CDR2 YENEEA. The CDR3 totals 15 residues. The V gene end was trimmed by 4 bases and the J gene end by 4 bases; junction bases not matched to a gene: 6.

There are a few counts of this clone. The J gene is TRBJ2-7, the V gene TRBV28, with unresolved D. Germline V CDR1 and CDR2: MDHEN, SYDVKM. V shed 7 bases and J shed 5 bases, with 9 bases lying between them. This CDR3 has 11 residues. The CDR3 loop is CASTTYHEQYF. DNA of the CDR3: TGTGCCAGCACGACATATCACGAGCAGTACTTC.

The rearrangement joins TRBV7-6 to TRBJ2-7, with TRBD2 matching 12 bases. This CDR3 has 16 amino acids. Per germline, CDR1 SGHVS and CDR2 FNYEAQ. With 1 base clipped from V and 2 bases from J, the junction kept 3 bases outside the gene matches. CDR3: CASSLVASGRAYEQYF. The CDR3 DNA reads TGTGCCAGCAGCTTAGTAGCTAGCGGGAGGGCCTACGAGCAGTACTTC.

The gene calls are TRBV19 and TRBJ2-2; 7 bases agree with TRBD1. Per the germline V gene, CDR1 is LNHDA and CDR2 is SQIVND (reference sequence). The V segment lost 7 bases and the J segment 4 bases; nucleotides outside the gene matches: 6. The CDR3 runs 14 residues. CDR3 in DNA: TGTGCCAGTAAACGACAGGGACCCACCGGGGAGCTGTTTTTT. Translating gives CASKRQGPTGELFF.

V and J are TRBV11-3 and TRBJ1-1; D might be TRBD1 (5 bases). V lost 2 bases and J lost 12, with 22 bases in between. The CDR3 is 15 residues long. CDR1 is SGHNT and CDR2 is YENEEA in the germline V gene. CDR3: CASSLHASGLRDSFF. CDR3 DNA: TGTGCCAGCAGCTTACACGCGTCAGGGCTAAGGGACTCTTTCTTT. The full variable domain, its missing parts supplied by reference TRBV11-3 and TRBJ1-1, is EAGVVQSPRYKIIEKKQPVAFWCNPISGHNTLYWYLQNLGQGPELLIRYENEEAVDDSQLPKDRFSAERLKGVDSTLKIQPAELGDSAVYLCASSLHASGLRDSFFGQGTRLTVV.